The 13 T cell receptor beta chains listed next were all sequenced from one sample in a study of blood T cell repertoires in COVID-19. Sequenced by immunoSEQ multiplex PCR; TCRdb stores in-frame clones only, minus some. The repertoire includes tens of thousands of clones, over 90% of them detected once, and about 4.6% sits in the top ten. The sequencing input was peripheral blood. Every receptor here comes from a man over 45 with active COVID-19.

This sequence joins TRBV19 and TRBJ1-2; the D is unclear. Germline V gene data show CDR1 as LNHDA and CDR2 as SQIVND (reference sequence). The ends were cut back, 5 bases at V and 2 bases at J, with 9 bases in the middle. CDR3 length: 13 residues. CDR3 DNA: TGTGCCAGTAGTCTCCGGGAAAACTATGGCTACACCTTC. As protein: CASSLRENYGYTF.

The chain couples TRBV30 to TRBJ1-2; 10 bases map to TRBD1. The J segment lost 4 bases and the V segment lost 5 bases, leaving 4 bases of the junction unmatched. Per the germline V gene, CDR1 is GTSNPN and CDR2 is SVGIG (reference sequence). The CDR3 sequence is 13 residues long. The CDR3 loop is CAWERQGAYGYTF. In DNA form, the CDR3 reads TGTGCCTGGGAACGACAGGGGGCCTATGGCTACACCTTC.

The rearrangement joins TRBV4-3 to TRBJ1-2; 9 positions match TRBD1. The CDR3 sequence is 15 residues long. From germline, CDR1 is LGHNA and CDR2 YSLEER. The V gene end was trimmed by 0 bases and the J gene end by 3 bases; junction bases not matched to a gene: 2. CDR3 amino acids: CASSQEDRGDYGYTF. The DNA of the CDR3 is TGCGCCAGCAGCCAAGAAGACAGGGGGGACTATGGCTACACCTTC.

This chain uses TRBV7-8 with TRBJ2-7, with D maybe TRBD2 (5 bases). The germline V gene encodes CDR1 SGHVS and CDR2 FQNEAQ. This CDR3 spans 14 amino acids. With 3 bases removed from V and 4 bases from J, the gap between germline ends came to 13 bases. CDR3 sequence: CASSLEAQTYEQYF. Here the CDR3 DNA reads TGTGCCAGCAGCTTGGAGGCACAAACGTACGAGCAGTACTTC.

The count of this clone is one. The V gene is TRBV3-1 (or the pseudogene TRBV3-2), the J gene TRBJ2-6, with TRBD2 as a possible D gene (5 bases). V was pared by 7 bases and J by 0 bases, with 16 bases between. The CDR3 runs 17 residues. CDR1 and CDR2 from the germline V gene are LGHDT and YNNKEL (reference sequence). The CDR3 coding sequence is TGTGCCAGCACCTCCTCTGGACTTTACTCTGGGGCCAACGTCCTGACTTTC. It codes for CASTSSGLYSGANVLTF.

The V gene is TRBV19, the J gene TRBJ2-7; 9 positions match TRBD1. Trimming cost V 6 bases and J 2 bases; bases outside gene matches: 8. Germline V gene data show CDR1 as LNHDA and CDR2 as SQIVND (reference sequence). The CDR3 length is 15 residues. The CDR3 here is CASSPAGTGTYEQYF. As DNA, the CDR3 is TGTGCCAGTAGCCCAGCCGGGACAGGGACCTACGAGCAGTACTTC.

The chain joins TRBV28 to TRBJ1-2; no reliable D call. The CDR3 has 14 residues. Trimming shortened V by 3 bases and J by 2 bases, and 10 bases separated the two germline ends. CDR1 and CDR2 (germline): MDHEN, SYDVKM. DNA for the CDR3: TGTGCCAGCAGTTTGAGGTGGGTCAACTATGGCTACACCTTC. This encodes CASSLRWVNYGYTF.

The chain uses TRBV6-2 or TRBV6-3 and TRBJ1-2; D is unresolved. The CDR3 length is 15 residues. V was cut by 0 bases and J by 0 bases, with 8 bases left in between. Germline lookup yields CDR1 MNHEY and CDR2 SVGEGT. The CDR3 DNA reads as TGTGCCAGCAGTTACTCGACACCTGCTAACTATGGCTACACCTTC. Translated, it gives CASSYSTPANYGYTF.

V gene TRBV5-3 combines with J gene TRBJ1-5; 7 nucleotides line up with TRBD1. TRBV5-3 is filed as an ORF, its function uncertain. J gave up 5 bases and V 2 bases, and 16 bases lay outside the gene matches. This CDR3 is 18 amino acids long. The CDR3 loop reads CARSFPTYGGQEDQPQHF. Written as DNA, the CDR3 is TGTGCCAGAAGCTTTCCCACCTATGGAGGACAGGAAGATCAGCCCCAGCATTTT.

This clone was counted once. The V and J genes are TRBV2 and TRBJ1-1; possibly TRBD1 for D (6 bases). The CDR3 has 15 residues. Trimming left V 0 bases short and J 1 base short, with 9 bases between. Germline V gene lookup returns CDR1 SNHLY and CDR2 FYNNEI. The CDR3 DNA follows: TGTGCCAGCAGTGAAGCCAGGACAGCGAACACTGAAGCTTTCTTT. It encodes CASSEARTANTEAFF.

The gene calls are TRBV6-1 and TRBJ1-2; tentatively, D is TRBD1 (6 bases). Trimming left V 1 base short and J 8 bases short, with 11 bases between. CDR1 is MNHNS, CDR2 SASEGT, per germline. The CDR3 spans 13 residues. The CDR3 bases are TGTGCCAGCAGTGAAGTTAACAGGGACGGCTACACCTTC. The encoded protein is CASSEVNRDGYTF.

The V gene is TRBV7-8, the J gene TRBJ2-1, with D maybe TRBD1 (7 bases). CDR1 and CDR2 from the germline V gene are SGHVS and FQNEAQ. V was cut by 5 bases and J by 6 bases, with 14 bases left in between. There are 14 residues in the CDR3. As DNA, the CDR3 is TGTGCCAGCAGCCTGCGACAGGGAGGCAATGAGCAGTTCTTC. It yields the protein CASSLRQGGNEQFF.

The rearrangement joins TRBV5-1 to TRBJ2-5; D is unresolved. Trimming took 0 bases from V and 1 from J, leaving 13 bases between them. Looked up from germline, CDR1 is SGHRS and CDR2 is YFSETQ. The CDR3 extends over 16 amino acids. Here the CDR3 reads CASSLEVASSQETQYF. The CDR3 nucleotides are TGCGCCAGCAGCTTGGAGGTAGCCAGCTCCCAAGAGACCCAGTACTTC.